This passage covers 14 T cell receptor beta chains from one sample sequenced in a study of T cell responses to AZD1222 COVID-19 vaccine. Here immunoSEQ multiplex PCR was the method, and the copy in TCRdb shows in-frame clones only, minus some. The sample lists tens of thousands of clones, approximately 90% seen once, with more than 2.5% in the top ten. Sample: peripheral blood, taken 28 days after the second AZD1222 dose. The receptors stem from an adult who received the AZD1222 COVID-19 vaccine.

This clone was detected only once. J is TRBJ2-1 and V is TRBV7-9; a possible D gene is TRBD1 (6 bases). This CDR3 spans 15 amino acids. CDR1 and CDR2 from the germline V gene are SEHNR and FQNEAQ (reference sequence). The V end was cut by 5 bases, the J end by 4 bases, with 15 bases between. CDR3 in DNA: TGTGCCAGCAGCAACAGGGTTCGGGATTACAATGAGCAGTTCTTC. Translated: CASSNRVRDYNEQFF. Supplemented by reference TRBV7-9 and TRBJ2-1, the full variable domain reads DTGVSQNPRHKITKRGQNVTFRCDPISEHNRLYWYRQTLGQGPEFLTYFQNEAQLEKSRLLSDRFSAERPKGSFSTLEIQRTEQGDSAMYLCASSNRVRDYNEQFFGPGTRLTVL.

The J gene is TRBJ2-5, the V gene TRBV30; TRBD1 is a possible D gene (5 bases). This CDR3 comprises 16 residues. Trimming left V 0 bases short and J 2 bases short, with 16 bases between. Germline V lookup: CDR1 GTSNPN, CDR2 SVGIG (reference sequence). Here the CDR3 reads CAWSVGAQRNQETQYF. The CDR3 region has the DNA TGTGCCTGGAGTGTAGGGGCACAGCGCAATCAAGAGACCCAGTACTTC.

The chain links TRBV6-5 to TRBJ1-3; D perhaps matches TRBD1 (6 bases). Trimming stripped 5 bases from V and 0 bases from J, with 8 bases between. Germline lookup yields CDR1 MNHEY and CDR2 SVGAGI. This CDR3 spans 14 amino acids. The CDR3 spells CASSRDISGNTIYF. CDR3 in DNA: TGTGCCAGCAGTCGGGACATCTCTGGAAACACCATATATTTT.

The chain links TRBV5-4 to TRBJ1-2; 9 bases align to TRBD1. This CDR3 comprises 16 residues. The germline gives CDR1 SGHNT, CDR2 YYREEE (reference sequence). V lost 4 bases and J lost 6; bases outside the gene matches: 13. In DNA, the CDR3 is TGTGCCAGCAGCCGGGACAGGGATTTGAGAGCGCATGGCTACACCTTC. Encoded protein: CASSRDRDLRAHGYTF.

The chain carries TRBV11-3 and TRBJ2-7; 7 bases fit TRBD2. The CDR3 has 15 amino acids. V shed 2 bases and J 3 bases; nucleotides not matched to a gene: 7. The germline CDR1 and CDR2 sequences are SGHNT and YENEEA. The CDR3 bases are TGTGCCAGCAGCTTATTTTGGGGGGGTGACTACGAGCAGTACTTC. This sequence encodes CASSLFWGGDYEQYF.

CDR3 bases: TGCGCCAGCAGCTTGCAGCGGGGGAACGGGGAGGAGTTCTTC. Protein: CASSLQRGNGEEFF. V and J are TRBV5-1 and TRBJ2-1; TRBD2 matches 8 bases. Germline lookup yields CDR1 SGHRS and CDR2 YFSETQ. V was pared by 1 base and J by 14 bases, with 11 bases of the junction left unmatched. This CDR3 comprises 14 residues.

The chain employs TRBV7-3 and TRBJ1-5; TRBD1 matches at 8 bases. From germline, CDR1 is SGHTA and CDR2 FQGTGA. V lost 5 bases to trimming and J lost 3 bases; unmatched junction nucleotides: 6. This CDR3 comprises 15 residues. The DNA for the CDR3 is TGTGCCAGCAGCCTCGGACAGGGCCTCAATCAGCCCCAGCATTTT. Protein sequence: CASSLGQGLNQPQHF.

The V call is TRBV19, the J call TRBJ2-2; 9 bases agree with TRBD2. The junction had 2 bases not matched to a gene; V was cut back by 4 bases and J by 2 bases. Germline V gene data show CDR1 as LNHDA and CDR2 as SQIVND (reference sequence). The CDR3 has 15 amino acids. The CDR3 bases are TGTGCCAGTAGTAAGACTAGCGGTAACACCGGGGAGCTGTTTTTT. This translates into CASSKTSGNTGELFF.

The V gene is TRBV5-1, the J gene TRBJ2-3; D uncertain. Germline CDR1 is SGHRS and CDR2 is YFSETQ. Trimming shortened V by 0 bases and J by 6 bases, and 11 bases separated the two germline ends. This CDR3 comprises 14 residues. CDR3 nucleotides: TGCGCCAGCAGCTTGGTAGGTCCCAAGGATACGCAGTATTTT. Residues: CASSLVGPKDTQYF.

The chain joins TRBV9 to TRBJ2-1, with D perhaps being TRBD1 or TRBD2 (5 bases each). Germline V CDR1 and CDR2: SGDLS, YYNGEE. The CDR3 extends over 15 amino acids. V gave up 3 bases and J gave up 1 base, with 11 bases separating them. This CDR3 is CASSAGQGSYNEQFF. In DNA, the CDR3 is TGTGCCAGCAGCGCGGGGCAGGGATCCTACAATGAGCAGTTCTTC. Together with reference TRBV9 and TRBJ2-1, the CDR3 gives the full variable domain: DSGVTQTPKHLITATGQRVTLRCSPRSGDLSVYWYQQSLDQGLQFLIQYYNGEERAKGNILERFSAQQFPDLHSELNLSSLELGDSALYFCASSAGQGSYNEQFFGPGTRLTVL.

The rearrangement joins TRBV7-6 to TRBJ2-1, with TRBD2 as a possible D gene (5 bases). In germline, CDR1 is SGHVS, CDR2 FNYEAQ. The ends were cut back, 5 bases at V and 0 bases at J, with 11 bases in the middle. This CDR3 has 15 residues. The CDR3 loop is CASSRSESSYNEQFF. DNA for the CDR3: TGTGCCAGCAGCCGTAGCGAGAGCTCCTACAATGAGCAGTTCTTC.

This chain links TRBV5-1 with TRBJ2-7; D is undetermined. V lost 0 bases and J lost 4, with 11 bases in between. Germline CDR1 SGHRS, CDR2 YFSETQ. This CDR3 is 14 amino acids long. In nucleotides, the CDR3 is TGCGCCAGCAGCTTGGCAGGCGGTGTATACGAGCAGTACTTC. This encodes CASSLAGGVYEQYF.

CDR3 loop: CAISEAGTSTQYF. The CDR3 nucleotides are TGTGCCATCAGTGAAGCAGGGACGTCTACGCAGTATTTT. This sequence joins TRBV10-3 and TRBJ2-3; possibly TRBD1 or TRBD2 for D (5 bases each). CDR3 length equals 13 residues. In germline, CDR1 is ENHRY, CDR2 SYGVKD. With 3 bases removed from V and 8 bases from J, the gap between germline ends came to 12 bases.

The chain combines TRBV28 with TRBJ2-5; 10 nucleotides agree with TRBD2. After removal of 2 bases from V and 4 bases from J, the junction contained 4 bases not matched to a gene. Germline CDR1 is MDHEN and CDR2 is SYDVKM. This CDR3 has 15 residues. This chain's CDR3 is CASSLRVAGGETQYF. CDR3 nucleotides: TGTGCCAGCAGTTTACGAGTAGCGGGAGGAGAGACCCAGTACTTC.